This TCR beta chain comes out of a study of shared clonotypes between healthy human individuals. TCRdb keeps only in-frame clones here, not all; method: immunoSEQ multiplex PCR. Among over a million clones, under 80% were seen once, and the ten largest hold 1.4%. CD4+ cells were split into CD45RA+ naive and CD45RA-negative memory subsets. Germline V gene data show CDR1 as WSHSY and CDR2 as SAAADI. The CDR3 runs to 14 residues. V lost 6 bases to trimming and J lost 2 bases, with 11 bases between them. The source material was memory CD4+ T cells sorted from blood. The subset: CD45RA-negative fraction. This TCR came from a man between 18 and 29 years old in good health. The genes are TRBV10-2 and TRBJ1-3; D possibly corresponds to TRBD1 (6 bases). The DNA for the CDR3 is TGCGCCAGCAGAGATCAGGGGACTGGAAACACCATATATTTT. Translation gives CASRDQGTGNTIYF.